This passage covers 30 T cell receptor beta chains from one sample sequenced in a study of PD-1 blockade in classical Hodgkin lymphoma. Only in-frame clones appear in the TCRdb table, and some are missing; sequencing was by immunoSEQ multiplex PCR. The sample yields about 22,000 clones, over 65% seen once. Time point of the sample: cycle 4 day 1 (C4D1), after five to seven weeks of nivolumab. All patients relapsed after autologous stem cell transplantation, and brentuximab vedotin exposure varied. Source: peripheral blood mononuclear cells (PBMCs), taken before the fourth cycle of nivolumab. All receptors come from a human donor with classical Hodgkin lymphoma.

In DNA form, the CDR3 reads TGTGCCAGCAGCCAAGTAGCGAGCACAGATACGCAGTATTTT. It codes for CASSQVASTDTQYF. This chain connects TRBV14 to TRBJ2-3, with D possibly being TRBD2 (5 bases). The V gene's germline CDR1 is SGHDN and CDR2 FVKESK. Deletions cut 1 base from V and 0 bases from J, with 5 bases between. CDR3 length: 14 amino acids.

This clone is labeled medium-sized. The chain links TRBV5-4 to TRBJ2-2, with 8 bases fitting TRBD1. J was trimmed by 2 bases and V by 3 bases; bases with no gene match: 3. Germline V lookup: CDR1 SGHNT, CDR2 YYREEE (reference sequence). This CDR3 contains 15 residues. CDR3 protein: CASSSGQANTGELFF. In nucleotides, the CDR3 is TGTGCCAGCAGCTCGGGACAGGCAAACACCGGGGAGCTGTTTTTT.

The CDR3 is CASSVSLADTQYF. The CDR3 nucleotides read TGTGCCAGCAGCGTCTCACTAGCAGATACGCAGTATTTT. V gene TRBV9 combines with J gene TRBJ2-3; perhaps TRBD2 as D (5 bases). Germline V gene lookup returns CDR1 SGDLS and CDR2 YYNGEE. This CDR3 is built from 13 residues. V was pared by 2 bases and J by 4 bases, with 8 bases between.

This clone was seen a few times. J is TRBJ1-2 and V is TRBV7-2, with 10 bases lining up with TRBD1. CDR3 length: 14 residues. With 6 bases clipped from V and 6 bases from J, the junction kept 7 bases outside the gene matches. From germline, CDR1 is SGHTA and CDR2 FQGNSA. Here the CDR3 reads CASSHGQGVDGYTF. The CDR3 region has the DNA TGTGCCAGCAGTCATGGACAGGGGGTAGATGGCTACACCTTC.

The chain couples TRBV5-1 to TRBJ1-5; TRBD1 agrees at 7 bases. This CDR3 has 15 amino acids. J was trimmed by 3 bases and V by 5 bases; bases with no gene match: 8. Germline CDR1 and CDR2: SGHRS and YFSETQ. CDR3 residues: CASRPGTATNQPQHF. CDR3 DNA: TGCGCCAGCAGACCCGGGACAGCGACCAATCAGCCCCAGCATTTT.

This chain uses TRBV11-2 with TRBJ1-2; TRBD1 matches at 9 bases. This CDR3 has 13 residues. Germline CDR1 reads SGHAT; CDR2 reads FQNNGV. Unmatched junction bases numbered 5, after V lost 4 bases and J lost 8 bases. The CDR3 DNA reads as TGTGCCAGCAGCTCCGGACAGGGGAGCGGCTACACCTTC. It codes for CASSSGQGSGYTF.

The chain uses TRBV6-1 and TRBJ2-7; TRBD2 matches 7 bases. V lost 3 bases and J lost 3; bases outside the gene matches: 8. Germline-derived CDR1 and CDR2 are MNHNS and SASEGT. The CDR3 contains 15 residues. In DNA, the CDR3 is TGTGCCAGCAGTGAGGGGGGAGGGACTTTCTACGAGCAGTACTTC. Its protein is CASSEGGGTFYEQYF.

As concerns this clone: No conserved phenylalanine or tryptophan is present at the end of the CDR3, so a read error is the likely explanation. The chain joins TRBV27 to TRBJ2-7, with D possibly TRBD1 on 6 matching bases. Germline lookup yields CDR1 MNHEY and CDR2 SMNVEV (reference sequence). Trimming took off 5 bases at V and 5 bases at J, with 13 bases between the two ends. This CDR3 is built from 13 residues. The CDR3 protein is CASSRGQPDEQYL. CDR3 sequence (DNA): TGTGCCAGCAGTCGCGGACAGCCCGACGAGCAGTACCTC.

The chain is built from TRBV6-1 and TRBJ1-1, with 12 positions matching TRBD1. The CDR3 is made up of 15 amino acids. Germline CDR1 and CDR2: MNHNS and SASEGT. The J segment lost 4 bases and the V segment lost 4 bases, leaving 4 bases of the junction unmatched. The chain's CDR3 is CASSARDRGLTEAFF. CDR3 in DNA: TGTGCCAGCAGTGCCCGGGACAGGGGGCTCACTGAAGCTTTCTTT.

The rearrangement links TRBV27 to TRBJ2-3; maybe TRBD2 (5 bases). In germline, CDR1 is MNHEY, CDR2 SMNVEV (reference sequence). The V and J ends lost 6 bases and 2 bases respectively, with 18 bases between them. The CDR3 loop spans 16 amino acids. The CDR3 loop reads CASRPHPQRITDTQYF. CDR3 coding DNA: TGTGCCAGCAGGCCCCATCCCCAGCGGATCACAGATACGCAGTATTTT.

The chain couples TRBV5-1 to TRBJ2-5; perhaps D is TRBD1 or TRBD2 (5 bases each). The last part of the DNA fits TRBJ2-7 better; the J call may be wrong. Germline V gene lookup returns CDR1 SGHRS and CDR2 YFSETQ. The CDR3 loop spans 15 amino acids. The CDR3 loop is CASSLEGTANYEQYF. In DNA, the CDR3 is TGCGCCAGCAGCTTGGAGGGGACGGCGAACTACGAGCAGTACTTC.

CDR3 nucleotide sequence: TGTGCCAGCAGCTTAGTGGCGGGAGGGGGCAATGAGCAGTTCTTC. Its protein is CASSLVAGGGNEQFF. The chain employs TRBV11-2 and TRBJ2-1, with TRBD2 matching 9 bases. The V gene end was trimmed by 1 base and the J gene end by 6 bases; junction bases not matched to a gene: 4. Germline loops: CDR1 SGHAT, CDR2 FQNNGV. The CDR3 loop spans 15 amino acids.

V usage is TRBV20-1 and J usage is TRBJ2-1, with D hard to call. V lost 3 bases and J lost 7, with 7 bases in between. The CDR3 runs 11 residues. Germline CDR1 DFQATT, CDR2 SNEGSKA (reference sequence). CDR3 protein: CSARPGNEQFF. The CDR3 DNA follows: TGCAGTGCTAGGCCCGGTAATGAGCAGTTCTTC.

V is TRBV27 and J is TRBJ2-7; D gene ambiguous. This CDR3 region has 14 residues. CDR1 and CDR2 from the germline V gene are MNHEY and SMNVEV (reference sequence). Between the trimmed V and J ends, which lost 7 bases and 3 bases, there was a span of 16 bases. CDR3 in DNA: TGTGCCAGCAAGGCCCTGGAAGTAAGCTACGAGCAGTACTTC. Translation gives CASKALEVSYEQYF.

This rearrangement joins TRBV18 to TRBJ1-1; possibly TRBD1 for D (5 bases). The CDR3 consists of 16 residues. Germline V gene lookup returns CDR1 KGHSH and CDR2 LQKENI. V was shortened by 3 bases and J by 2 bases, with 16 bases between the two germline ends. CDR3 region: CASSPTHQGINTEAFF. DNA for the CDR3: TGTGCCAGCTCACCTACTCATCAGGGAATCAACACTGAAGCTTTCTTT.

The chain links TRBV19 to TRBJ2-2, with 8 bases matching TRBD2. Germline V gene lookup returns CDR1 LNHDA and CDR2 SQIVND (reference sequence). The CDR3 has 15 amino acids. V lost 6 bases, J lost 0 bases, and 3 bases stayed unmatched. For the CDR3, the DNA is TGTGCCAGTAGCACTAGCGGAGCGAACACCGGGGAGCTGTTTTTT. It encodes CASSTSGANTGELFF.

The rearrangement uses TRBV6-5 and TRBJ2-2; maybe TRBD1 (6 bases). The CDR3 has 14 residues. V shed 6 bases and J shed 2 bases, with 10 bases lying between them. Germline CDR1 reads MNHEY; CDR2 reads SVGAGI. CDR3 in amino acids: CASRGQSNTGELFF. CDR3 sequence (DNA): TGTGCCAGCAGAGGACAGTCTAACACCGGGGAGCTGTTTTTT.

The V gene is TRBV15, the J gene TRBJ2-5, with 8 bases aligning to TRBD1. Germline CDR1 is LNHNV and CDR2 is YYDKDF (reference sequence). CDR3 length equals 14 residues. V dropped 4 bases and J dropped 4; count of bases not matched to a gene: 5. CDR3 sequence reads: CATSTRTGLETQYF. Written as DNA, the CDR3 is TGTGCCACCAGCACCCGGACAGGGTTAGAGACCCAGTACTTC.

Comment on this clone: Other DNA sequences from this sample encode an identical CDR3 as well. The chain has TRBV19 and TRBJ2-7; tentative D call: TRBD2 (6 bases). Germline V gene lookup returns CDR1 LNHDA and CDR2 SQIVND (reference sequence). CDR3 length equals 13 residues. The ends were cut back, 2 bases at V and 7 bases at J, with 12 bases in the middle. The CDR3 reads CASSITLGGEQYF. DNA for the CDR3: TGTGCCAGTAGTATAACCCTCGGGGGTGAGCAGTACTTC.

The chain couples TRBV6-5 to TRBJ2-7, with 9 bases that match TRBD2. Germline values: CDR1 MNHEY, CDR2 SVGAGI. The CDR3 loop spans 14 amino acids. V lost 5 bases and J lost 7; bases outside the gene matches: 9. The CDR3 protein is CASSPGLATGEQYF. The CDR3 nucleotides read TGTGCCAGCAGTCCGGGACTAGCTACGGGTGAGCAGTACTTC.

The CDR3 spells CASSLWGLAGDYEQYF. The CDR3 DNA is TGTGCCAGCAGCTTGTGGGGCCTAGCGGGAGACTACGAGCAGTACTTC. The rearrangement joins TRBV5-4 to TRBJ2-7; 10 bases are shared with TRBD2. The junction had 7 bases not matched to a gene; V was cut back by 1 base and J by 3 bases. The CDR3 is made up of 16 amino acids. The germline V gene has CDR1 SGHNT and CDR2 YYREEE (reference sequence).

By proportion, this clone is medium-sized. The same CDR3 is also encoded by other DNA sequences in this sample. The J gene is TRBJ1-5, the V gene TRBV5-6; D might be TRBD1 (6 bases). CDR1 is SGHDT, CDR2 YYEEEE, per germline. This CDR3 is built from 16 residues. The V end lost 2 bases, the J end lost 0 bases, and 12 bases lay between the germline ends. This chain's CDR3 is CASSLGQSYSNQPQHF. The CDR3 region has the DNA TGTGCCAGCAGCTTAGGACAGTCCTATAGCAATCAGCCCCAGCATTTT.

V is TRBV5-1 and J is TRBJ2-1; 10 nucleotides line up with TRBD2. V dropped 4 bases and J dropped 8; count of bases not matched to a gene: 9. Looked up from germline, CDR1 is SGHRS and CDR2 is YFSETQ. CDR3 length: 15 amino acids. This CDR3 reads CASSQTSGAWDEQFF. For the CDR3, the DNA is TGCGCCAGCAGCCAAACTAGCGGGGCCTGGGATGAGCAGTTCTTC. Supplemented by reference TRBV5-1 and TRBJ2-1, the full variable domain reads KAGVTQTPRYLIKTRGQQVTLSCSPISGHRSVSWYQQTPGQGLQFLFEYFSETQRNKGNFPGRFSGRQFSNSRSEMNVSTLELGDSALYLCASSQTSGAWDEQFFGPGTRLTVL.

The table lists this clone with a few counts. The chain has TRBV28 and TRBJ2-7, with 9 nucleotides matching TRBD1. There are 16 residues in the CDR3. The V gene's germline CDR1 is MDHEN and CDR2 SYDVKM. The trim removed 4 bases at V and 4 bases at J, leaving 11 bases unmatched. The CDR3: CASSSQGAWAYYEQYF. The CDR3 DNA reads as TGTGCCAGCAGTTCACAGGGGGCCTGGGCCTATTACGAGCAGTACTTC. Looking up the rest from reference TRBV28 and TRBJ2-7 gives the full variable domain: DVKVTQSSRYLVKRTGEKVFLECVQDMDHENMFWYRQDPGLGLRLIYFSYDVKMKEKGDIPEGYSVSREKKERFSLILESASTNQTSMYLCASSSQGAWAYYEQYFGPGTRLTVT.

This chain uses TRBV5-1 with TRBJ2-7, with D perhaps being TRBD1 or TRBD2 (6 bases each). With 1 base removed from V and 2 bases from J, the gap between germline ends came to 10 bases. Germline loops: CDR1 SGHRS, CDR2 YFSETQ. The CDR3 is 14 residues long. DNA of the CDR3: TGCGCCAGCAGCTTGTCGGAGGGGGCCTACGAGCAGTACTTC. It specifies CASSLSEGAYEQYF.

The chain couples TRBV18 to TRBJ1-3; tentatively, D is TRBD1 (6 bases). This CDR3 region has 14 residues. V lost 10 bases to trimming and J lost 1 base, with 14 bases between them. Germline values: CDR1 KGHSH, CDR2 LQKENI. CDR3 in DNA: TGTGCCACCAAGGACAGTGGGTCTGGAAACACCATATATTTT. Protein sequence: CATKDSGSGNTIYF. Based on the CDR3 plus reference TRBV18 and TRBJ1-3, the full variable domain is NAGVMQNPRHLVRRRGQEARLRCSPMKGHSHVYWYRQLPEEGLKFMVYLQKENIIDESGMPKERFSAEFPKEGPSILRIQQVVRGDSAAYFCATKDSGSGNTIYFGEGSWLTVV.

The J gene is TRBJ1-2, the V gene TRBV9, with D unclear. CDR3 length: 15 residues. V shed 7 bases and J shed 4 bases, with 20 bases lying between them. CDR1 is SGDLS, CDR2 YYNGEE, per germline. The CDR3 reads CASLPAGDRGYGYTF. CDR3 bases: TGTGCCAGCCTGCCGGCTGGGGATCGAGGCTATGGCTACACCTTC. The whole variable domain, remainder taken from reference TRBV9 and TRBJ1-2, is DSGVTQTPKHLITATGQRVTLRCSPRSGDLSVYWYQQSLDQGLQFLIQYYNGEERAKGNILERFSAQQFPDLHSELNLSSLELGDSALYFCASLPAGDRGYGYTFGSGTRLTVV.

This clone was observed a handful of times. The chain uses TRBV21-1 and TRBJ2-1; TRBD2, the table's D call, lacks a check against the DNA. TRBV21-1 corresponds to a pseudogene. The CDR3 extends over 19 amino acids. This CDR3 is CASSEPGTSRNSSYNEQFF. The CDR3, as DNA: TGTGCCAGCAGCGAACCCGGGACTAGCCGAAACAGCTCCTACAATGAGCAGTTCTTC.

The genes are TRBV6-5 and TRBJ2-7; 12 nucleotides match TRBD2. Losses at the gene ends were 6 bases for V and 7 bases for J; bases not matched to a gene: 4. The CDR3 runs 13 residues. The germline V gene has CDR1 MNHEY and CDR2 SVGAGI. Here the CDR3 DNA reads TGTGCCAGCAGGACTAGCGGGAGTGGGGAGCAGTACTTC. This translates into CASRTSGSGEQYF.

The gene calls are TRBV7-6 and TRBJ1-5; TRBD1 matches 9 bases. Germline V gives CDR1 SGHVS, CDR2 FNYEAQ. V shed 5 bases, J shed 0 bases, and the junction held 8 bases outside the gene matches. CDR3 length equals 17 residues. The CDR3 DNA reads TGTGCCAGCAGCGCCGGGACAGGGTTTGATAGCAATCAGCCCCAGCATTTT. Its protein is CASSAGTGFDSNQPQHF.